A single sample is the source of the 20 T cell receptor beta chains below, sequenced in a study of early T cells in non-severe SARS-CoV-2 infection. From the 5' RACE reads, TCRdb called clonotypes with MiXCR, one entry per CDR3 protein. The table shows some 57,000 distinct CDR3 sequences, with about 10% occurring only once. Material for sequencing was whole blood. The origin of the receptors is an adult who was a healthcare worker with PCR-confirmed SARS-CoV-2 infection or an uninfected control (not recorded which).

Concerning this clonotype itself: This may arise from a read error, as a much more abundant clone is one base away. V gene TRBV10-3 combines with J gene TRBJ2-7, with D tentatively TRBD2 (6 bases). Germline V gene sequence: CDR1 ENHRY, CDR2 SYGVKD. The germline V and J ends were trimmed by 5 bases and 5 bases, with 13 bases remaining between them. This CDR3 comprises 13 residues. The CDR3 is CAISRDFLHEQYF. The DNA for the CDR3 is TGTGCCATCAGTAGGGACTTCCTCCACGAGCAGTACTTC.

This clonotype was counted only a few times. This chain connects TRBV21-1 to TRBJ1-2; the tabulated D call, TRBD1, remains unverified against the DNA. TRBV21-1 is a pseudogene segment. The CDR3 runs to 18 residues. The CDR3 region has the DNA TGTGCCAGCAGCAAAATTTCCGGGACAGGGGATTGTAACTATGGCTACACCTTC. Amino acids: CASSKISGTGDCNYGYTF.

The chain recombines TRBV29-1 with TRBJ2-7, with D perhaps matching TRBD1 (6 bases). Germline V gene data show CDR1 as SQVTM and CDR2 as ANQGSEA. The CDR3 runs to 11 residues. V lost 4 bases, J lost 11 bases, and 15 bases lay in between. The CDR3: CSVGDLAGEYF. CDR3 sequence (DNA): TGCAGCGTTGGGGACCTTGCAGGGGAGTACTTC.

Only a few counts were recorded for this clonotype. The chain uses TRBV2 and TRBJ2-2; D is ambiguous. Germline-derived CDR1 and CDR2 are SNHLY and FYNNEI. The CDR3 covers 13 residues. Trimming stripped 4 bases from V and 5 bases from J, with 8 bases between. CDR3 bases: TGTGCCAGCAGTGGACGGAGAACCGGGGAGCTGTTTTTT. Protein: CASSGRRTGELFF. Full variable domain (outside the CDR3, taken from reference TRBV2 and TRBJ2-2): EPEVTQTPSHQVTQMGQEVILRCVPISNHLYFYWYRQILGQKVEFLVSFYNNEISEKSEIFDDQFSVERPDGSNFTLKIRSTKLEDSAMYFCASSGRRTGELFFGEGSRLTVL.

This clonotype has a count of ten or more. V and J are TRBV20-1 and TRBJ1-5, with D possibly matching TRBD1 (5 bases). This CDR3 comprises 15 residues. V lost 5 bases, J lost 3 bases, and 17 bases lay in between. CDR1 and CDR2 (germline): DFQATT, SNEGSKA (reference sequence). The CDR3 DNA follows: TGCAGTGCTGGGGAAGCAGGGCGAGACAATCAGCCCCAGCATTTT. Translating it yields CSAGEAGRDNQPQHF.

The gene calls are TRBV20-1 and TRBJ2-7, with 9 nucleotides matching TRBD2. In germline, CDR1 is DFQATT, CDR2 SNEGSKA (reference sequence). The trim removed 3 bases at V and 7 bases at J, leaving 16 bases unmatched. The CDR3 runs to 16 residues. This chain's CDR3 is CSASGGLSGSVGEQYF. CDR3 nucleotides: TGCAGTGCTAGTGGGGGGCTTAGCGGGAGTGTGGGTGAGCAGTACTTC.

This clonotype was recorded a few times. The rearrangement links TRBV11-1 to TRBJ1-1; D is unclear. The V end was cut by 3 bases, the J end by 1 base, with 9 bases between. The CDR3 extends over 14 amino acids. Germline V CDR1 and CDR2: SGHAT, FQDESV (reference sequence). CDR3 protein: CASSFTAKNTEAFF. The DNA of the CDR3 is TGTGCCAGCAGCTTCACGGCCAAGAACACTGAAGCTTTCTTT.

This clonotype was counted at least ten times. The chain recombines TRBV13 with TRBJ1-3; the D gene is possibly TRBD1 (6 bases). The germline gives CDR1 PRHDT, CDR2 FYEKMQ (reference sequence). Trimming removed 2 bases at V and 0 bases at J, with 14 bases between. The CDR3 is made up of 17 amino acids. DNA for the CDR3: TGTGCCAGCAGCTTAAGAGGGGGACGGAGCTCTGGAAACACCATATATTTT. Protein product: CASSLRGGRSSGNTIYF.

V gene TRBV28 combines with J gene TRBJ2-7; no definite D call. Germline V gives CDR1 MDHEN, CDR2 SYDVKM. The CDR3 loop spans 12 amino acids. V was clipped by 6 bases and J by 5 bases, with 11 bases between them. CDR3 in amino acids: CASSRDLHEQYF. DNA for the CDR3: TGTGCCAGCAGCCGCGATCTCCACGAGCAGTACTTC.

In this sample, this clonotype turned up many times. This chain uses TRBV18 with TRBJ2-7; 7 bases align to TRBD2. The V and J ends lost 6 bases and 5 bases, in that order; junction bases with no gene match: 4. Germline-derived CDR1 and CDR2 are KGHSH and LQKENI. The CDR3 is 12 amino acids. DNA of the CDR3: TGTGCCAGCTCCCGGACTAGAGACGAGCAGTACTTC. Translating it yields CASSRTRDEQYF.

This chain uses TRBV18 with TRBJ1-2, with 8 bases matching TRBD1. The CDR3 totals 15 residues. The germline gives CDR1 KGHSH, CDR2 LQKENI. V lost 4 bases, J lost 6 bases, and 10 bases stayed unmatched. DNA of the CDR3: TGTGCCAGCTCACGGATCGGGACAGGCGGGGATGGCTACACCTTC. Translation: CASSRIGTGGDGYTF.

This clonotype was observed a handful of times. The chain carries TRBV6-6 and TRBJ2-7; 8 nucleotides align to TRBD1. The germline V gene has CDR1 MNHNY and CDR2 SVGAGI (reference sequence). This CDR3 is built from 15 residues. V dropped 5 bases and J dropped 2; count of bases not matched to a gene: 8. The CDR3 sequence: CASSPRQGAAYEQYF. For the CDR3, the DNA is TGTGCCAGCAGTCCACGGCAGGGGGCGGCCTACGAGCAGTACTTC.

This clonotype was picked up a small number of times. This chain's CDR3 is CSARAPGQVTDTQYF. As DNA, the CDR3 is TGCAGTGCTAGAGCCCCGGGACAAGTCACAGATACGCAGTATTTT. The V gene is TRBV20-1, the J gene TRBJ2-3; tentative D call: TRBD1 (6 bases). The CDR3 spans 15 residues. The germline CDR1 and CDR2 sequences are DFQATT and SNEGSKA (reference sequence). Trimming left V 1 base short and J 2 bases short, with 13 bases between.

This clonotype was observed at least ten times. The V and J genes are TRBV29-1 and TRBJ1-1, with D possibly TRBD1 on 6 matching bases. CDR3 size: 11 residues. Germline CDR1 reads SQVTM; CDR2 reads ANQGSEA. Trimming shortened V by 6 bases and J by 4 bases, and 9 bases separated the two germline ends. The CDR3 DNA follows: TGCAGCGTCACAGGGTCCACTGAAGCTTTCTTT. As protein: CSVTGSTEAFF.

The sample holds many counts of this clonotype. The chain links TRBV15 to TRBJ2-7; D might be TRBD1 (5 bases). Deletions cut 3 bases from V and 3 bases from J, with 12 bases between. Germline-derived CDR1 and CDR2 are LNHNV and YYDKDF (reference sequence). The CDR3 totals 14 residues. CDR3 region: CATSSATDLYEQYF. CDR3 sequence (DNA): TGTGCCACCAGCAGTGCGACAGATCTCTACGAGCAGTACTTC. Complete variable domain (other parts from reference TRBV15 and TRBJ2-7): DAMVIQNPRYQVTQFGKPVTLSCSQTLNHNVMYWYQQKSSQAPKLLFHYYDKDFNNEADTPDNFQSRRPNTSFCFLDIRSPGLGDTAMYLCATSSATDLYEQYFGPGTRLTVT.

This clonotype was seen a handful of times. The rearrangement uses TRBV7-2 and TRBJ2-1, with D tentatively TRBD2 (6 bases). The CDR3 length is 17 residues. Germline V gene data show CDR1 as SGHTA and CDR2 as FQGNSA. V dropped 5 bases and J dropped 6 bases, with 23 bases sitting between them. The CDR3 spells CASSPGVTRRTGNEQFF. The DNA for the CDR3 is TGTGCCAGCAGCCCGGGGGTAACTAGACGTACGGGCAATGAGCAGTTCTTC.

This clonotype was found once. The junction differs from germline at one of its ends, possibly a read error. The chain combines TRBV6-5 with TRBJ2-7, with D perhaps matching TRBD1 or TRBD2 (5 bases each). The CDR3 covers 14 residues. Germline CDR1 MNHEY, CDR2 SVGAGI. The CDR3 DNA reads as TGTGCCAGCAGACCAGCCGGGGCCGCCTACGAGCAGCACTTC. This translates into CASRPAGAAYEQHF.

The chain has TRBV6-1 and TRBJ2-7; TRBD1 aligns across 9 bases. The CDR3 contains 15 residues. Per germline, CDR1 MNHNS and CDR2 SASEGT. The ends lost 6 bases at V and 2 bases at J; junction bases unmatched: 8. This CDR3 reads CASRVTGGTAYEQYF. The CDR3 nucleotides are TGTGCCAGCAGGGTCACAGGGGGCACCGCCTACGAGCAGTACTTC.

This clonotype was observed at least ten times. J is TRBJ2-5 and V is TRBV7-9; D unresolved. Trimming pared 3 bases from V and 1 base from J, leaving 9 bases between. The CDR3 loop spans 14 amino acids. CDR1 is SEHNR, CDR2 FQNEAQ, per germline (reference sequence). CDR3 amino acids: CASSFGSLQETQYF. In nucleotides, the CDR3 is TGTGCCAGCAGCTTTGGCAGCCTCCAAGAGACCCAGTACTTC. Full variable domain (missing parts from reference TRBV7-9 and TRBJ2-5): DTGVSQNPRHKITKRGQNVTFRCDPISEHNRLYWYRQTLGQGPEFLTYFQNEAQLEKSRLLSDRFSAERPKGSFSTLEIQRTEQGDSAMYLCASSFGSLQETQYFGPGTRLLVL.

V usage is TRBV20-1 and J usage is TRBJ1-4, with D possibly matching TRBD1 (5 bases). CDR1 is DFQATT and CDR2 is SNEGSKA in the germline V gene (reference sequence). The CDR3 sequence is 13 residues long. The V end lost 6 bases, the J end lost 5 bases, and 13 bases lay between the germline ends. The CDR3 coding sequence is TGCAGTGCCCCCGACAGTTACAATGAAAAACTGTTTTTT. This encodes CSAPDSYNEKLFF.